This T cell receptor (beta chain) was identified in a study of cytomegalovirus exposure and HLA in healthy donors. In the study overall: An early data release held about 85 million unique TCRs from HLA-typed donors.

Participants comprised healthy donors of bone marrow. Trimming pared 7 bases from V and 0 bases from J, leaving 15 bases between. The CDR3 is 15 residues long. Germline V gives CDR1 LNHDA, CDR2 SQIVND (reference sequence). The study's findings and limits: Among the most significant clusters, several appeared linked to common viral pathogens in a later analysis.

With regard to this clone: Its antigen is currently unknown.

The PCR made use of 60 Vbeta and 13 Jbeta primers. Method: immunoSEQ multiplex PCR; TCRdb's copy keeps in-frame clones and lacks some. The sample has some 130,000 clones, roughly three quarters seen once; the top ten hold roughly 1.3%. This receptor was identified in a woman between 40 and 50 years old in good health and CMV-seronegative. Sequenced sample: PBMCs. The rearrangement joins TRBV19 to TRBJ1-1; tentative D call: TRBD1 (6 bases). The CDR3, as DNA: TGTGCCAGTACCCAGGGGCCTTCTATGAACACTGAAGCTTTCTTT. It codes for CASTQGPSMNTEAFF.